This entry describes one TCR beta chain. What it binds is not known. The sample originates from a study of vaccination effects on CD4 cells after COVID-19. Looking at the study overall: The study sampled two convalescent patients 16 days and one week before vaccination. The study's findings and limits: Few convalescent patients, and no early post-infection timepoints, were available to the study. Clones of infection and vaccine origin contracted markedly late after vaccination.

Sequencing followed a ViraFEST assay step that expanded antigen-specific CD4+ T cells with viral peptide pools. Isolation of CD4+ T cells took place after 10 days of culture. PCR-confirmed SARS-CoV-2 infection occurred in the person between March and December 2020. In the cultures, half the medium was exchanged for IL-2 medium on days 3 and 7. Germline CDR1 reads SGHRS; CDR2 reads YFSETQ. The V segment lost 7 bases and the J segment 1 base; nucleotides outside the gene matches: 5. This CDR3 comprises 14 residues. Profiled with immunoSEQ multiplex PCR; TCRdb holds only in-frame clones, not every one. The table records under 80,000 clones, 65% to 85% of them present only once.

Source: CD4+ T cells from PBMCs cultured with HIV peptides, taken before COVID-19 vaccination. Documented subset: HIV-1 Nef peptide pool negative control/reference culture. The sequence was obtained from a human donor who had a prior SARS-CoV-2 infection. The chain combines TRBV5-1 with TRBJ2-3, with TRBD1 identical over 8 bases. CDR3 sequence reads: CASETGVGTDTQYF. The CDR3 DNA reads as TGCGCCAGCGAGACAGGGGTCGGCACAGATACGCAGTATTTT.